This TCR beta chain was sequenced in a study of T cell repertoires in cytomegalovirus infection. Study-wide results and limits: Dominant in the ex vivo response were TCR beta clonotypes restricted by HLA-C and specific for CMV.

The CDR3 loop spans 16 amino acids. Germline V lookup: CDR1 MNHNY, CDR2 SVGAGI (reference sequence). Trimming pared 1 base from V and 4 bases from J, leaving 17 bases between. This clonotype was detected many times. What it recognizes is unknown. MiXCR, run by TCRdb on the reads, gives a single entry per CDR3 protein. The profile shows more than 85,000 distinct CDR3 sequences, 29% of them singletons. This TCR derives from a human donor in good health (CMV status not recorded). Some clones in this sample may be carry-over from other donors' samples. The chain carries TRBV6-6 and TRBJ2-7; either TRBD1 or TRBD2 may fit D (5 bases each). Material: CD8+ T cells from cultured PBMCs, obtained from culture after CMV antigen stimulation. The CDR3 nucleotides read TGTGCCAGCAGTTACTGGGGCAGACAAGAGGGATACGAGCAGTACTTC. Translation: CASSYWGRQEGYEQYF.